This TCR beta chain was obtained from a study of T cells in Graves' hyperthyroidism and ophthalmopathy (dated by TCRdb to about 2019). Describing the broader study: To identify distinguishing TCR V-J signatures, a discovery cohort of around 100 patients was used, comprising 40 to 45 with Graves' ophthalmopathy and around 60 with stable Graves' hyperthyroidism. Once sampling was done, hyperthyroidism patients were given methimazole at a starting dose of 30 mg daily, whereas ophthalmopathy patients were given high-dose intravenous methylprednisolone. Thyroid tissue and blood T-cell repertoires from roughly 6 Graves' hyperthyroidism patients were also compared in the study. The approximately 95 discovery patients were divided at random into training and test sets in a 7:3 ratio. An independent validation cohort of 18 to 20 hyperthyroidism patients and roughly 16 patients who later progressed to ophthalmopathy tested prospective prediction of ophthalmopathy. The paper describes TCR Vbeta CDR3 sequencing of 140 or so peripheral blood samples, made up of 43 ophthalmopathy patients, over 70 hyperthyroidism patients and 17 progressor patients.

Amplification of TCR beta CDR3 regions was carried out from RNA transcripts. A first-round RT-PCR of the TCR CDR3 used the HTBI primer set with the Qiagen OneStep RT-PCR kit. Libraries were constructed in a second round of multiplex PCR, after which size selection and purification were performed. Libraries were sequenced paired-end with 100 bp reads on an Illumina HiSeq2000. Concerning the study's data processing: Raw data were processed with SOAPnuke, discarding reads with adapters, uncalled bases, mean Phred below 15, or no exact constant-primer or identifier match. High-quality paired reads were merged with COPE v1.2.5, and unique nucleotide sequences were defined as clonotypes. Clonotypes were aligned to IMGT TRBV, TRBD and TRBJ reference segments using MiTCR v1.1. The analysis was restricted to V-J combinations with a frequency above 0.0001, which together covered just over 99% of the repertoires. The TCS score was defined as F50 (clonal expansion) divided by E x V (chaos), with BLOSUM62-based TCRdist calculated between CDR3 peptides within each V-J. Welch's t-statistics and random forest reduced roughly 500 V-J features to roughly 13, which were used in a naive Bayes classifier (R e1071). TCRdb took the public reads, trimmed them with fastp at Q25, ran MiXCR for clone calling and kept in-frame beta chains. Records with the same CDR3 protein are collapsed into one entry carrying the most frequent genes and DNA. V and J calls and clone size were set by TCRdb, not the authors. This sample is represented by approximately 590,000 distinct CDR3 sequences; about half of them were singletons. Nearly 8.5% of the sample comes from the top ten.

What the work shows at the level of the full study, not this receptor alone: Ophthalmopathy was separated from stable hyperthyroidism by a 13 V-J signature model, with around 88% sensitivity and just over 81% specificity obtained in cross-validation and 80%/75% obtained in testing. Blood samples also contained most of the expanded thyroid clonotypes (frequency above 0.001), which suggests that blood repertoires may reflect thyroid immune responses. Sample size was not statistically predetermined, and investigators were not blinded to group allocation. During validation, the model predicted progression to ophthalmopathy a median of around 6 months ahead of onset, with more than 55% sensitivity and less than 85% specificity.

For this chain, trimming is 6 bases at the V end and 6 bases at the J end, and the number of junction bases without a gene match is 11. The CDR3, from cysteine to phenylalanine, totals 15 residues. This entry keeps only the CDR3 DNA: 45 bases, framed from base 1. CDR1 is given as LNHDA and CDR2 as SQIVND, both from the germline V gene (reference sequence). A remark on this clonotype: Its target antigen remains unknown. Per-nucleotide qualities are absent, and no much larger clonotype sits a single base away.

Stable Graves' hyperthyroidism was defined as no progression to ophthalmopathy during 18 months of follow-up. Hyperthyroidism patients were newly diagnosed, with disease duration under 2 months, and aged 18 to 65 years. Any patient with an uncontrolled infection, another autoimmune disease, pregnancy or lactation was excluded. Clinical symptoms, serum thyroxine and TRAb, thyroid ultrasound, and orbital computed tomography formed the basis for the diagnoses. Total RNA was extracted with Trizol reagent, and quality was checked on an Agilent 2100 Bioanalyzer. This clonotype originated in a woman aged 18-29 years with Graves' hyperthyroidism. Donor details come from another sample of the same person, matched by shared clones. Recombination connected TRBV19 to TRBJ1-2, and 9 bases in between align with TRBD1. Specimen: peripheral blood or thyroid tissue (not recorded which). The CDR3: CASSYTGTGIDGYTF. The bases read TGTGCCAGTAGCTATACCGGGACAGGGATTGATGGCTACACCTTC.